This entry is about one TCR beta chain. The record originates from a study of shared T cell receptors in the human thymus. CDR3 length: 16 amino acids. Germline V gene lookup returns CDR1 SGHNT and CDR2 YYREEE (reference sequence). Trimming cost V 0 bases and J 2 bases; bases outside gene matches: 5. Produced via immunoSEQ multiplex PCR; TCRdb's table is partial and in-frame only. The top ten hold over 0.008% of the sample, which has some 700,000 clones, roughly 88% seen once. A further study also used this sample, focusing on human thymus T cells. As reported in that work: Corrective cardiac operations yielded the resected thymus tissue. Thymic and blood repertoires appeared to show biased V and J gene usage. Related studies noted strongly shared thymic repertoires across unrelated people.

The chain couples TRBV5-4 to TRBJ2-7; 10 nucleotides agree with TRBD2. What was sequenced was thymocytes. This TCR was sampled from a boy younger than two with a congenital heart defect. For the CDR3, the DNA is TGTGCCAGCAGCTTGGTAGTAGCGGGAGGACCCTACGAGCAGTACTTC. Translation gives CASSLVVAGGPYEQYF.